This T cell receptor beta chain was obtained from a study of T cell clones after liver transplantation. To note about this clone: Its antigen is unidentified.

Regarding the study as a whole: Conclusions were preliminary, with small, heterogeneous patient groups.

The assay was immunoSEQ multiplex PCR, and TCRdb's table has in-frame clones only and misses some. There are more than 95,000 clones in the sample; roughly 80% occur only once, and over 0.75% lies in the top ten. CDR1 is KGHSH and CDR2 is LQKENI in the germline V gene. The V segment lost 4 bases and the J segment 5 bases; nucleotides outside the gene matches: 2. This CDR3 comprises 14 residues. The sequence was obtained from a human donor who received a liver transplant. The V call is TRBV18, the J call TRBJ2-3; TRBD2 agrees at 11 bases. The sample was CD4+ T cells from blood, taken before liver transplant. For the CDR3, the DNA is TGTGCCAGCTCACGGCTAGCGGGGGGAGATACGCAGTATTTT. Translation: CASSRLAGGDTQYF.